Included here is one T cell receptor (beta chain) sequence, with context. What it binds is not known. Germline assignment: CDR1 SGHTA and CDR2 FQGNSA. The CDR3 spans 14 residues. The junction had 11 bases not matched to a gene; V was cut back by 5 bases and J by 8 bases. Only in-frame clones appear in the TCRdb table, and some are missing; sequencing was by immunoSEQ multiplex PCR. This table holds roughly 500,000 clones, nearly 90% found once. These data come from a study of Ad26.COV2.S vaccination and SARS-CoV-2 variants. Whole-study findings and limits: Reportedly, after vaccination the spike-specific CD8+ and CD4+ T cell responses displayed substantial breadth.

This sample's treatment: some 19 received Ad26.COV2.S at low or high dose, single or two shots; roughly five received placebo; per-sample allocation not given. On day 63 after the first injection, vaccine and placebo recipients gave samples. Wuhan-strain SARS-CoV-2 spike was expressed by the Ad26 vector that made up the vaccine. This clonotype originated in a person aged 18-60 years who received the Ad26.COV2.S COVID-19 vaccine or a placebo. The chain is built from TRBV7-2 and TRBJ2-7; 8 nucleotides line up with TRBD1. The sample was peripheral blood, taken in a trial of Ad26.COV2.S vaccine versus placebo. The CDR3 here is CASSLDRGNRKQYV. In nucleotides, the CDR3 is TGTGCCAGCAGCCTCGACAGGGGAAATAGAAAGCAGTACGTC.